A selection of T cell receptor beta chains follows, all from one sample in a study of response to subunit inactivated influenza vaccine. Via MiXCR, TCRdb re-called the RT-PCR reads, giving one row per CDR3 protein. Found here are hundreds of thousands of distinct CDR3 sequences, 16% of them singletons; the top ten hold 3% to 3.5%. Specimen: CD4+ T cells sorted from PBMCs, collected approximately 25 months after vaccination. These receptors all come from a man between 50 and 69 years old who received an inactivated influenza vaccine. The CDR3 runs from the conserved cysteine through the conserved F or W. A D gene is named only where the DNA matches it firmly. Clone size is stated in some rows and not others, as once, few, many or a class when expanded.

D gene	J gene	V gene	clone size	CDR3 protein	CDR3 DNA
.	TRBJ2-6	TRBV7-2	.	CASSLVSNSGANVLTF	TGTGCCAGCAGCTTAGTTAGCAACTCTGGGGCCAACGTCCTGACTTTC
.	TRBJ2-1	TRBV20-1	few	CSASGAQRNEQFF	TGCAGTGCTAGTGGGGCGCAACGCAATGAGCAGTTCTTC
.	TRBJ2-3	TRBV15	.	CATSRARLGGQDTQYF	TGTGCCACCAGCAGAGCTCGCCTGGGGGGCCAAGATACGCAGTATTTT
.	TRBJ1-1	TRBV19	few	CASRSGTGTITMNTEAFF	TGTGCCAGTAGAAGTGGAACCGGGACAATTACAATGAACACTGAAGCTTTCTTT
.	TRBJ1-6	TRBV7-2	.	CASSLGGGIINSPLHF	TGTGCCAGCAGCTTAGGGGGAGGCATCATTAATTCACCCCTCCACTTT
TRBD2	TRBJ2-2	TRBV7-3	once	CASSLGVSGGNTGELFF	TGTGCCAGCAGCTTAGGGGTTAGCGGGGGAAACACCGGGGAGCTGTTTTTT
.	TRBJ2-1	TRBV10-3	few	CAIKDGAKSSYNEQFF	TGTGCCATCAAGGACGGCGCGAAGAGCTCCTACAATGAGCAGTTCTTC
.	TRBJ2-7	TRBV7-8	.	CASSLIFRRPYEQYF	TGTGCCAGCAGCTTAATCTTCCGAAGGCCCTACGAGCAGTACTTC
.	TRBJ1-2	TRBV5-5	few	CASSFGHDYGYTF	TGTGCCAGCAGCTTTGGACATGACTATGGCTACACCTTC
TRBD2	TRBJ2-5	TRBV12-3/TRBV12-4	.	CASSSRGLARETQYF	TGTGCCAGCAGTTCCCGGGGACTAGCCCGGGAGACCCAGTACTTC